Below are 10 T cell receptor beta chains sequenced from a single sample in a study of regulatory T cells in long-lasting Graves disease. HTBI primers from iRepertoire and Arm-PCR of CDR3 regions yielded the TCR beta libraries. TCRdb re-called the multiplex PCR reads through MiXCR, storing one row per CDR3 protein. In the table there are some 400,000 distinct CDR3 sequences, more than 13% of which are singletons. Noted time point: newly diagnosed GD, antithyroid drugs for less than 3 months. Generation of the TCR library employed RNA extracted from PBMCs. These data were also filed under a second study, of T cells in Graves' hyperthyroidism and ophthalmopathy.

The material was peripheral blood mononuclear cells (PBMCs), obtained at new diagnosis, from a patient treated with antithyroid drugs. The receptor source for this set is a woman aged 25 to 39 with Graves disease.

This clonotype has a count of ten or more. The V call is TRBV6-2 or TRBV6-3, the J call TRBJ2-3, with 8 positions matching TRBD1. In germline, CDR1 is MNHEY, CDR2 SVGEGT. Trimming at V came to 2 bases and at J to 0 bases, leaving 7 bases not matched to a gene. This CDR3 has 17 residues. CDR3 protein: CASSYAGQAASTDTQYF. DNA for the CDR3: TGTGCCAGCAGTTACGCGGGACAGGCCGCTAGCACAGATACGCAGTATTTT.

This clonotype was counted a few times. The CDR3 bases are TGTGCCTGGAGTGTACAGGGGCCAGCCTACGAGCAGTACTTC. Translating it yields CAWSVQGPAYEQYF. This chain links TRBV30 with TRBJ2-7, with 7 bases fitting TRBD1. J was trimmed by 2 bases and V by 0 bases; bases with no gene match: 4. The CDR3 contains 14 residues. The V gene's germline CDR1 is GTSNPN and CDR2 SVGIG (reference sequence).

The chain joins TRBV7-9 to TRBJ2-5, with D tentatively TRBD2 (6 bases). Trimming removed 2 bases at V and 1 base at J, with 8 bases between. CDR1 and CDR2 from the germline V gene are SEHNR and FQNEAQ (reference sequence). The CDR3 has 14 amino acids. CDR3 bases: TGTGCCAGCAGCTTACTGGGAGGCCAAGAGACCCAGTACTTC. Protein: CASSLLGGQETQYF. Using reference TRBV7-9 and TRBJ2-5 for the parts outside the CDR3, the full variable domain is DTGVSQNPRHKITKRGQNVTFRCDPISEHNRLYWYRQTLGQGPEFLTYFQNEAQLEKSRLLSDRFSAERPKGSFSTLEIQRTEQGDSAMYLCASSLLGGQETQYFGPGTRLLVL.

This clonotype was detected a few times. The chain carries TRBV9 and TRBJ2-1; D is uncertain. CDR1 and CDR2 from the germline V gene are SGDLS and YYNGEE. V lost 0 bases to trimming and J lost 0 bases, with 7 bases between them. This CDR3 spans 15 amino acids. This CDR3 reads CASSVDAVSYNEQFF. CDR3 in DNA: TGTGCCAGCAGCGTAGATGCGGTCTCCTACAATGAGCAGTTCTTC.

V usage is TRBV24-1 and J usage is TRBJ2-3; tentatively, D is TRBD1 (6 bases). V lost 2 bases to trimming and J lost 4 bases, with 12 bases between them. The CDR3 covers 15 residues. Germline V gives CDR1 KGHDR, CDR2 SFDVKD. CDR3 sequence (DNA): TGTGCCACCAGTGATTACAGGGAGCTGGCAGATACGCAGTATTTT. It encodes CATSDYRELADTQYF.

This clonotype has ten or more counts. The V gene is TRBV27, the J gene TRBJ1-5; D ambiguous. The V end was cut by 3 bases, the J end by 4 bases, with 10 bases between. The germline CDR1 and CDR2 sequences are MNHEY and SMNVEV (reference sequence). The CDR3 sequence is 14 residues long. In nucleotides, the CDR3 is TGTGCCAGCAGTTTTTATGGCGGGAATCAGCCCCAGCATTTT. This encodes CASSFYGGNQPQHF.

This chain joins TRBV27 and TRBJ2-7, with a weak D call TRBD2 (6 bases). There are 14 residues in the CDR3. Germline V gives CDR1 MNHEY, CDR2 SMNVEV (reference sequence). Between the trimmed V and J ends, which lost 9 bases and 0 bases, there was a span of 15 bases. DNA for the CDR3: TGTGCCAGTTGGGAGGACACCCCCTCCTACGAGCAGTACTTC. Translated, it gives CASWEDTPSYEQYF.

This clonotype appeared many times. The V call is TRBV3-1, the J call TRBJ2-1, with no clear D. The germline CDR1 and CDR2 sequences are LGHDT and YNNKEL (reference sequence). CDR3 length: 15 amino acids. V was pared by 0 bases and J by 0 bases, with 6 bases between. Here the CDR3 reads CASSQDHSSYNEQFF. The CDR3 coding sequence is TGTGCCAGCAGCCAAGATCACAGCTCCTACAATGAGCAGTTCTTC.

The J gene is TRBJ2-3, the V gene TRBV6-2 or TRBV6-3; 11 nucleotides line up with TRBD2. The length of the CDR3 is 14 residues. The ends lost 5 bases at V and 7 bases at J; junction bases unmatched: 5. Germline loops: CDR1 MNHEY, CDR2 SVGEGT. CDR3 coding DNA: TGTGCCAGCAGTCCGACTAGCGGGACGAATACGCAGTATTTT. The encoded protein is CASSPTSGTNTQYF.

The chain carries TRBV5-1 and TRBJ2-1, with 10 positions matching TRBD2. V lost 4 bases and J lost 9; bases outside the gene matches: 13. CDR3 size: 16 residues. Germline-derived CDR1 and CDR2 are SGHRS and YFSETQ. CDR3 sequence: CASSPMFPAGGGEQFF. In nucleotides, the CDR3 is TGCGCCAGCAGCCCGATGTTCCCAGCGGGGGGGGGTGAGCAGTTCTTC.